The rows below give T cell receptor beta chains drawn from one sample of a study of blood T cells in healthy people across ages. TCRdb fed the 5' RACE reads into MiXCR, producing one record per CDR3 protein. The sample comprises approximately 2,000,000 distinct CDR3 sequences, about two fifths of which are singletons, and 23% rests with the top ten. Sequenced sample: blood. The source is a human donor in good health. CDR3s leave out the opening cysteine and the closing phenylalanine or tryptophan. The size field is filled for only some rows; it gives once, few, many or a size class.

V gene	clone size	J gene	CDR3 length	CDR3 protein
TRBV5-1	.	TRBJ2-1	13	ASSSFPGQGYEQF
TRBV10-3	many	TRBJ2-5	12	AISAAGGRETQY
TRBV20-1	.	TRBJ2-3	12	SAEGKGDRDTQY
TRBV6-5	few	TRBJ2-1	12	ASSSAGSYNEQF
TRBV20-1	.	TRBJ1-4	13	SARETSGTNEKLF
TRBV7-3	once	TRBJ2-2	14	ASSLLGGGSTGELF
TRBV12-3/TRBV12-4	many	TRBJ2-3	10	ASSQAADTQY
TRBV4-1	once	TRBJ1-1	12	ASSQTGSGAEAF
TRBV7-2	few	TRBJ2-3	11	ASSFLVDDTQY
TRBV4-1	.	TRBJ2-1	14	ASSSLERGGPNEQF
TRBV6-5	few	TRBJ2-1	12	ASTPDYGGDEQF
TRBV3-1	few	TRBJ2-7	13	ASSPGRDSGYEQY
TRBV5-1	.	TRBJ2-7	12	ASSLMTGSYEQY
TRBV5-5	few	TRBJ2-2	15	ASSLRPGQANTGELF
TRBV7-9	.	TRBJ1-2	13	ASSFGEGGLYGYT
TRBV20-1	few	TRBJ1-2	14	SARALPGQALGGYT
TRBV5-5	few	TRBJ1-5	13	ASSLGQGAYQPQH